The TCR beta chain described here comes from a study of T cell responses to AZD1222 COVID-19 vaccine (dated by TCRdb to the early 2020s). Study-level background: AZD1222 recipients whose second dose came at about 4 weeks and those whose second dose came at about 12 weeks were combined into one group, since spike-specific TCR depth and breadth did not differ between the two schedules. A total of just over 230 trial participants underwent TCR sequencing, of whom about 200 had received two doses of AZD1222 and some 25 had received two doses of the MenACWY control vaccine. Trial participants were enrolled by age into 18-55, 56-69 and 70-plus year subgroups, with approximately 150, 28 and 58 TCR-sequenced participants respectively.

The time point label here, explained by the study, means: baseline before first vaccination. Samples from vaccinated people were obtained from the UK trials COV001 and COV002, which included a single-blind randomized controlled phase 2/3 trial of AZD1222 (ChAdOx1 nCoV-19) in healthy adults. For TCRbeta chain sequencing, PBMC samples from trial participants were taken at day 0 and at day 28 after the second dose. The paper as a whole reports these results and caveats: Conclusions about previously exposed vaccinees are limited, since just six AZD1222 recipients were seropositive for SARS-CoV-2 at baseline. The whole spike protein was spanned by vaccine-associated CD4 TCRs, and dominant responses were seen in regions 160-218 and 743-854. Participants were mostly white British and included more females than males, and it was suggested by the authors that clonal diversity may have been underestimated. In the small 56-69-year group, the increase in depth fell short of significance, most likely because of low power. After two AZD1222 doses, spike-specific TCR breadth and depth were significantly higher than at day 0 and than in MenACWY recipients. Epitopes outside the regions mutated in the B.1.351 and B.1.1.7 variants were reportedly recognized by nearly half of the unique spike-specific TCRs. Because no day 14 peak-response samples were available, repertoires were characterized only after the peak T cell response.

Cut back by 0 bases and 3 bases, the V and J ends lie 7 bases apart. From its cysteine to its phenylalanine, the CDR3 spans 14 amino acids. Just the 42-base CDR3 DNA is kept, in frame starting at base 1. In the germline V gene (reference sequence), CDR1 corresponds to LNHDA and CDR2 to SQIVND. With respect to this clone: Its antigen is unknown. No much larger clonotype is one base removed from it; base qualities were not supplied.

The CDR3 regions of human TCRbeta chains were analyzed by immunosequencing. As for how the authors treated the data: TCRs in the repertoires were matched against a reference library of SARS-CoV-2-specific TCRs that had been generated with the MIRA antigen-specificity platform. Breadth was defined as the fraction of unique TCRs that were SARS-CoV-2-associated, and depth was defined as the fraction of total T cells that were SARS-CoV-2-associated. Using the MIRA data, each spike-specific TCR was assigned both to the spike region to which the TCR was reactive and to a CD4 or CD8 class. Log10-transformed breadth and depth values were compared by one-way ANOVA with Sidak's multiple comparisons tests. The immuneACCESS repertoire file appears here via TCRdb, limited to in-frame rearrangements. These files lack a portion of the clones; in checked studies, under half of the deficit traces to unresolved V genes, and the cause of the others is not known. That table gives V, J and clone size, and the DNA gave D and trimming. The sample profile shows 140,000 or so clones; about 91% of them were found once. 4.7% of the sample comes from the top ten.

Sequences were derived from peripheral blood, sampled on day 0 of AZD1222 vaccination. This receptor was obtained from an adult in good health. Recombination connected TRBV19 to TRBJ2-3, with no reliable assignment of the D segment. CDR3 reads: CASSIDQSTDTQYF. The nucleotide sequence is TGTGCCAGTAGTATAGATCAGTCGACAGATACGCAGTATTTT.